This TCR beta chain was sequenced in a study of blood T cell repertoires in COVID-19. For the study at large: Italy, Spain and the United States were the sources of the convalescent and acute COVID-19 samples. T cells, B-cell-depleted T cells, or PBMCs supplied cDNA or gDNA.

Authors' processing steps: Estimation of nucleated cell counts relied on the amplification of reference gene primers. Produced via immunoSEQ multiplex PCR; TCRdb's table is partial and in-frame only. The V and J calls and clone size come from that table; D and trimming were worked out from the DNA. The sample carries some 280,000 clones, around nine tenths recorded once. Germline CDR1 reads SGHNT; CDR2 reads YYREEE (reference sequence). The CDR3 has 14 residues. Trimming left V 0 bases short and J 3 bases short, with 9 bases between. This chain uses TRBV5-4 with TRBJ1-1; D is perhaps TRBD1 (5 bases). Sequencing input: peripheral blood. This receptor was identified in a middle-aged woman who had recovered from COVID-19. CDR3 sequence (DNA): TGTGCCAGCAGCTTGGCCGGCAGGGACACTGAAGCTTTCTTT. Protein product: CASSLAGRDTEAFF.